The 10 T cell receptor beta chains presented below share a single source sample, sequenced in a study of blood T cell repertoires in COVID-19. Measured with immunoSEQ multiplex PCR; TCRdb has only the in-frame clones, and not every one. This repertoire shows more than 200,000 clones, around 90% found once; its top ten account for 7.2%. Sequencing input: PBMCs or T cells enriched from blood (not recorded which). The receptors originated from a man aged 30-40 years in a cohort exposed to, infected with or recovered from COVID-19 (not recorded which).

The J gene is TRBJ2-1, the V gene TRBV27, with TRBD2 identical over 10 bases. The J segment lost 7 bases and the V segment lost 2 bases, leaving 2 bases of the junction unmatched. CDR3 size: 14 residues. Germline CDR1 reads MNHEY; CDR2 reads SMNVEV (reference sequence). The DNA of the CDR3 is TGTGCCAGCAGTTTAGTGGGACTAGCGAATGAGCAGTTCTTC. This encodes CASSLVGLANEQFF.

V is TRBV6-2 or TRBV6-3 and J is TRBJ2-1; D is unresolved. The V and J ends lost 2 bases and 5 bases respectively, with 19 bases between them. Germline CDR1 reads MNHEY; CDR2 reads SVGEGT. There are 17 residues in the CDR3. The CDR3 DNA is TGTGCCAGCAGTTACGTACTTGGAGAACCCTCTGACAATGAGCAGTTCTTC. Translation: CASSYVLGEPSDNEQFF.

This chain links TRBV19 with TRBJ2-5, with TRBD1 identical over 9 bases. The CDR3 has 16 residues. The germline gives CDR1 LNHDA, CDR2 SQIVND (reference sequence). V shed 6 bases, J shed 3 bases, and the junction held 11 bases outside the gene matches. The CDR3 DNA follows: TGTGCCAGTAGCTTCCAGCCGGGACAGGGAGAAGAGACCCAGTACTTC. This gives the protein CASSFQPGQGEETQYF.

This clone turned up a few times. The V gene is TRBV21-1, the J gene TRBJ1-1; the D segment call TRBD1 is taken from the table without a DNA check. TRBV21-1 is recorded as a pseudogene. This CDR3 comprises 15 residues. Here the CDR3 reads CASSTSQFPNTEAFF. DNA for the CDR3: TGTGCCAGCAGCACCAGTCAGTTTCCGAACACTGAAGCTTTCTTT.

This chain uses TRBV18 with TRBJ1-2; a weak D match, TRBD1 (6 bases). This CDR3 spans 13 amino acids. The ends were cut back, 4 bases at V and 4 bases at J, with 10 bases in the middle. Germline CDR1 reads KGHSH; CDR2 reads LQKENI. The CDR3 loop reads CASSLADSYGYTF. The CDR3 DNA reads TGTGCCAGCTCACTCGCGGACAGCTATGGCTACACCTTC.

The chain uses TRBV5-1 and TRBJ1-5; 9 bases are shared with TRBD1. This CDR3 spans 17 amino acids. V lost 1 base, J lost 5 bases, and 10 bases stayed unmatched. Germline CDR1 is SGHRS and CDR2 is YFSETQ. This chain's CDR3 is CASSLPRAGQGDQPQHF. The CDR3 DNA sequence: TGCGCCAGCAGCTTGCCACGAGCGGGACAGGGAGATCAGCCCCAGCATTTT.

The chain couples TRBV7-6 to TRBJ2-1; 7 positions match TRBD2. The junction had 19 bases not matched to a gene; V was cut back by 6 bases and J by 5 bases. CDR1 is SGHVS and CDR2 is FNYEAQ in the germline V gene. The CDR3 is made up of 18 amino acids. CDR3 protein: CASRPTYARAGADNEQFF. For the CDR3, the DNA is TGTGCCAGCAGACCTACCTATGCTAGGGCGGGAGCTGACAATGAGCAGTTCTTC.

The rearrangement links TRBV28 to TRBJ1-5; D is perhaps TRBD1 (6 bases). The CDR3 is 14 amino acids. Germline-derived CDR1 and CDR2 are MDHEN and SYDVKM. The ends were cut back, 5 bases at V and 6 bases at J, with 14 bases in the middle. CDR3 in amino acids: CASSGQKAVQPQHF. In DNA, the CDR3 is TGTGCCAGCAGTGGACAGAAGGCGGTTCAGCCCCAGCATTTT.

This sequence joins TRBV27 and TRBJ1-4; D is possibly TRBD1 (5 bases). This CDR3 comprises 16 residues. Trimming removed 5 bases at V and 6 bases at J, with 19 bases between. In germline, CDR1 is MNHEY, CDR2 SMNVEV (reference sequence). The CDR3 is CASSPRFGRADEKLFF. The CDR3 region has the DNA TGTGCCAGCAGTCCAAGGTTCGGCAGGGCCGATGAAAAACTGTTTTTT.

This clone has just one count. The chain uses TRBV18 and TRBJ2-7, with 12 bases that match TRBD1. This CDR3 has 18 residues. V shed 1 base, J shed 4 bases, and the junction held 11 bases outside the gene matches. Germline V lookup: CDR1 KGHSH, CDR2 LQKENI. CDR3 region: CASSPLGFGTGGSYEQYF. In nucleotides, the CDR3 is TGTGCCAGCTCACCACTTGGGTTTGGGACAGGGGGCTCATACGAGCAGTACTTC.